Below are 2 T cell receptor beta chains sequenced from a single sample in a study of regulatory T cells in long-lasting Graves disease. The time point here: newly diagnosed GD, antithyroid drugs for less than 3 months. Scientists built the TCR library using RNA that was extracted from PBMCs. CDR3 regions were amplified by Arm-PCR using iRepertoire HTBI primers to build TCR beta libraries. TCRdb processed the multiplex PCR reads anew with MiXCR; each CDR3 protein has one entry. The sample lists about 360,000 distinct CDR3 sequences, roughly 15% seen once, with 20% to 25% in the top ten. This sample was also put to use in a study of T cells in Graves' hyperthyroidism and ophthalmopathy.

Sequencing was performed on peripheral blood mononuclear cells (PBMCs), taken at new diagnosis, from a patient treated with antithyroid drugs. These receptors all stem from a woman between 18 and 29 years old with Graves disease.

This clonotype was seen at least ten times. The CDR3 DNA reads as TGTGCCAGCAGTCTTGGACAGGGGGCTGGAAACACCATATATTTT. Its protein product is CASSLGQGAGNTIYF. The chain uses TRBV12-3 or TRBV12-4 and TRBJ1-3; 10 bases line up with TRBD1. The V and J ends lost 5 bases and 2 bases, in that order; junction bases with no gene match: 3. This CDR3 spans 15 amino acids.

In this sample, this clonotype turned up many times. The CDR3 DNA follows: TGTGCCAGCAGCGGTCGCCTCGGGTCGGGCAATCAGCCCCAGCATTTT. Amino acids: CASSGRLGSGNQPQHF. The chain uses TRBV7-8 and TRBJ1-5; D not resolved. V lost 5 bases and J lost 2, with 16 bases in between. Germline assignment: CDR1 SGHVS and CDR2 FQNEAQ. The CDR3 sequence is 16 residues long.